This T cell receptor beta chain is drawn from a study of cytomegalovirus exposure and HLA in healthy donors. Study outcomes and limitations: Among TCR beta chains, those listed as cytomegalovirus-associated numbered around 160. On later analysis, the bulk of CMV-associated TCR beta chains appeared to be HLA-restricted. For most subjects, TCR beta sequences were reported to predict HLA-A and HLA-B alleles with accuracy.

The PCR contained 60 Vbeta and 13 Jbeta primers. TCRdb's copy holds only in-frame clones and misses some; the assay was immunoSEQ multiplex PCR. Here the sample spans about 140,000 clones, roughly four fifths being singletons. The table lists this clone with a count of one. Its antigen is still unknown. Material for sequencing was PBMCs. The TCR originated in a woman aged 40 to 49 in good health and CMV-seronegative.

This chain's CDR3 is CASSLRGGWTNEKLFF. The DNA for the CDR3 is TGTGCCAGCAGTTTAAGAGGGGGATGGACTAATGAAAAACTGTTTTTT. J is TRBJ1-4 and V is TRBV27; TRBD1 might be the D (6 bases). Trimming cost V 2 bases and J 2 bases, with 12 bases left between them. The CDR3 consists of 16 residues. The V gene's germline CDR1 is MNHEY and CDR2 SMNVEV (reference sequence).